Following are 17 T cell receptor beta chains from one sample sequenced in a study of T cell responses to AZD1222 COVID-19 vaccine. The repertoire was sequenced with immunoSEQ multiplex PCR; TCRdb's copy has only in-frame clones and lacks some. Of 150,000 or so clones listed, approximately 90% were seen once; the top ten hold around 4.9%. The material was peripheral blood, obtained on day 0 of AZD1222 vaccination. The receptors derive from an adult in good health.

This chain uses TRBV2 with TRBJ1-1, with no clear D. The CDR3 has 13 amino acids. Trimming cost V 2 bases and J 6 bases, with 10 bases left between them. Germline values: CDR1 SNHLY, CDR2 FYNNEI. The CDR3 sequence: CASSERAEAEAFF. CDR3 bases: TGTGCCAGCAGTGAACGGGCGGAAGCTGAAGCTTTCTTT.

The rearrangement joins TRBV28 to TRBJ2-5; 7 bases line up with TRBD1. V was pared by 3 bases and J by 5 bases, with 6 bases of the junction left unmatched. The germline CDR1 and CDR2 sequences are MDHEN and SYDVKM. The CDR3 is 14 residues long. CDR3 in amino acids: CASSLTGKWETQYF. In DNA form, the CDR3 reads TGTGCCAGCAGTTTGACAGGGAAATGGGAGACCCAGTACTTC.

The chain is built from TRBV20-1 and TRBJ2-7; D is undetermined. The germline CDR1 and CDR2 sequences are DFQATT and SNEGSKA (reference sequence). V shed 4 bases and J shed 4 bases, with 8 bases lying between them. CDR3 length: 11 amino acids. CDR3: CSATETYEQYF. In nucleotides, the CDR3 is TGCAGTGCTACAGAAACTTACGAGCAGTACTTC.

V gene TRBV11-2 combines with J gene TRBJ2-1; D is unclear. Germline values: CDR1 SGHAT, CDR2 FQNNGV. The CDR3 is 16 amino acids. V dropped 1 base and J dropped 13 bases, with 23 bases sitting between them. The CDR3 DNA is TGTGCCAGCAGCTTAGTGCTCTCCGCCCTACAATCGCGTCAGTTCTTC. Encoded protein: CASSLVLSALQSRQFF.

The rearrangement links TRBV7-3 to TRBJ1-1, with a tentative D call TRBD1 (5 bases). CDR1 and CDR2 (germline): SGHTA, FQGTGA. The CDR3 is made up of 13 amino acids. Trimming took 5 bases from V and 0 from J, leaving 7 bases between them. In DNA, the CDR3 is TGTGCCAGCAGCAGGGGCATGAACACTGAAGCTTTCTTT. Its protein is CASSRGMNTEAFF. Supplemented by reference TRBV7-3 and TRBJ1-1, the full variable domain reads GAGVSQTPSNKVTEKGKYVELRCDPISGHTALYWYRQSLGQGPEFLIYFQGTGAADDSGLPNDRFFAVRPEGSVSTLKIQRTERGDSAVYLCASSRGMNTEAFFGQGTRLTVV.

The chain is built from TRBV6-5 and TRBJ1-2, with 10 bases lining up with TRBD1. Losses at the gene ends were 6 bases for V and 4 bases for J; bases not matched to a gene: 8. The CDR3 has 15 residues. In germline, CDR1 is MNHEY, CDR2 SVGAGI. The CDR3 here is CASRADRGYGYGYTF. The DNA for the CDR3 is TGTGCCAGCAGAGCGGACAGGGGGTATGGCTATGGCTACACCTTC.

This rearrangement joins TRBV29-1 to TRBJ2-5; possibly TRBD1 for D (6 bases). CDR1 and CDR2 (germline): SQVTM, ANQGSEA. Between the trimmed V and J ends, which lost 4 bases and 6 bases, there was a span of 12 bases. This CDR3 has 12 amino acids. This CDR3 is CSVASGVKTQYF. DNA of the CDR3: TGCAGCGTTGCTTCAGGGGTCAAGACCCAGTACTTC. Together with reference TRBV29-1 and TRBJ2-5, the CDR3 gives the full variable domain: SAVISQKPSRDICQRGTSLTIQCQVDSQVTMMFWYRQQPGQSLTLIATANQGSEATYESGFVIDKFPISRPNLTFSTLTVSNMSPEDSSIYLCSVASGVKTQYFGPGTRLLVL.

The chain is built from TRBV28 and TRBJ2-1; no reliable D call. Per the germline V gene, CDR1 is MDHEN and CDR2 is SYDVKM. The ends were cut back, 3 bases at V and 7 bases at J, with 13 bases in the middle. CDR3 length: 14 amino acids. The CDR3: CASSFGPRSNEQFF. CDR3 coding DNA: TGTGCCAGCAGTTTCGGACCGAGATCTAATGAGCAGTTCTTC.

The rearrangement uses TRBV7-7 and TRBJ2-7; weak D call: TRBD1 (7 bases). The CDR3 loop spans 13 amino acids. V lost 1 base and J lost 6, with 10 bases in between. CDR1 is SSHAT, CDR2 FNYEAQ, per germline (reference sequence). As DNA, the CDR3 is TGTGCCAGCAGCTTAGGACAGGGAGGCGAGCAGTACTTC. As protein: CASSLGQGGEQYF. Drawing the rest from reference TRBV7-7 and TRBJ2-7, the complete variable domain is GAGVSQSPRYKVTKRGQDVTLRCDPISSHATLYWYQQALGQGPEFLTYFNYEAQPDKSGLPSDRFSAERPEGSISTLTIQRTEQRDSAMYRCASSLGQGGEQYFGPGTRLTVT.

CDR3 nucleotide sequence: TGTGCCAGCAGCTTAACTGGTCGGGACTTCTCTCCAGATACGCAGTATTTT. This gives the protein CASSLTGRDFSPDTQYF. The chain employs TRBV7-3 and TRBJ2-3; maybe TRBD2 (6 bases). Germline V gives CDR1 SGHTA, CDR2 FQGTGA. Trimming took off 0 bases at V and 4 bases at J, with 17 bases between the two ends. The CDR3 loop spans 17 amino acids.

V is TRBV19 and J is TRBJ2-7; D may match TRBD1 or TRBD2 (6 bases each). Trimming removed 5 bases at V and 3 bases at J, with 14 bases between. CDR1 and CDR2 (germline): LNHDA, SQIVND (reference sequence). The CDR3 consists of 14 residues. The CDR3 sequence: CASSFSGGGYEQYF. The CDR3 nucleotides are TGTGCCAGTAGTTTTAGCGGAGGGGGCTACGAGCAGTACTTC.

This rearrangement joins TRBV28 to TRBJ2-1, with 9 bases lining up with TRBD2. CDR3 length: 16 amino acids. The V segment lost 5 bases and the J segment 2 bases; nucleotides outside the gene matches: 7. Germline assignment: CDR1 MDHEN and CDR2 SYDVKM. The CDR3 here is CASSPSGRRPYNEQFF. Here the CDR3 DNA reads TGTGCCAGCAGTCCGAGCGGGAGGAGGCCCTACAATGAGCAGTTCTTC.

The chain is built from TRBV19 and TRBJ1-2, with D unresolved. Germline CDR1 LNHDA, CDR2 SQIVND (reference sequence). The V gene lost 7 bases and the J gene lost 2 bases, with 8 bases spanning the gap. The CDR3 contains 12 residues. This CDR3 reads CASKGNNYGYTF. Written as DNA, the CDR3 is TGTGCCAGTAAAGGCAACAACTATGGCTACACCTTC.

The chain carries TRBV6-1 and TRBJ2-2, with D uncertain. The V gene lost 2 bases and the J gene lost 3 bases, with 4 bases spanning the gap. The length of the CDR3 is 13 residues. CDR1 is MNHNS and CDR2 is SASEGT in the germline V gene. The CDR3 is CASSERHTGELFF. The DNA of the CDR3 is TGTGCCAGCAGTGAACGGCACACCGGGGAGCTGTTTTTT.

The chain has TRBV6-5 and TRBJ2-7, with 8 bases fitting TRBD1. The CDR3 spans 15 residues. V shed 2 bases, J shed 5 bases, and the junction held 8 bases outside the gene matches. Per germline, CDR1 MNHEY and CDR2 SVGAGI. The CDR3 loop is CASSYDRTGTHEQYF. The CDR3 nucleotides read TGTGCCAGCAGTTACGACCGGACAGGGACCCACGAGCAGTACTTC.

The chain links TRBV7-8 to TRBJ1-1; D is unresolved. V was pared by 0 bases and J by 4 bases, with 9 bases between. Germline lookup yields CDR1 SGHVS and CDR2 FQNEAQ. The CDR3 is 14 residues long. CDR3 amino acids: CASSLAAAPTEAFF. CDR3 coding DNA: TGTGCCAGCAGCTTAGCGGCGGCACCCACTGAAGCTTTCTTT.

Only one count was recorded for this clone. This CDR3 reads CATSDSGTLTTEAFF. CDR3 sequence (DNA): TGTGCCACCAGTGATTCTGGGACTTTGACCACTGAAGCTTTCTTT. The chain is built from TRBV24-1 and TRBJ1-1; D perhaps matches TRBD1 (5 bases). This CDR3 contains 15 residues. CDR1 and CDR2 from the germline V gene are KGHDR and SFDVKD. Trimming pared 2 bases from V and 4 bases from J, leaving 13 bases between.